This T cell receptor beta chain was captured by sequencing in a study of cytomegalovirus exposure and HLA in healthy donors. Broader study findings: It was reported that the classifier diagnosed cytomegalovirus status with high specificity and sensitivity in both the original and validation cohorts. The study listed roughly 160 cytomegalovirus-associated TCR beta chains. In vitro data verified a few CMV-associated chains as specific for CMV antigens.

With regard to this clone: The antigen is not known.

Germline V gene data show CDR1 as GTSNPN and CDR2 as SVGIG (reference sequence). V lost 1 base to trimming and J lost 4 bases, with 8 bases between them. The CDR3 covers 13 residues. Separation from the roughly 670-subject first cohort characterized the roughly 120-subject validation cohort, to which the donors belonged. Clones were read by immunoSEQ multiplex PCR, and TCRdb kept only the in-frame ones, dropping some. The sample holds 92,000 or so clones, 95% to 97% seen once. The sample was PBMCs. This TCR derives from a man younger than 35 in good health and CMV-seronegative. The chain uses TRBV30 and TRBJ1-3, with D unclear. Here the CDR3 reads CAWSGWHGNTIYF. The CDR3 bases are TGTGCCTGGAGTGGCTGGCACGGAAACACCATATATTTT.